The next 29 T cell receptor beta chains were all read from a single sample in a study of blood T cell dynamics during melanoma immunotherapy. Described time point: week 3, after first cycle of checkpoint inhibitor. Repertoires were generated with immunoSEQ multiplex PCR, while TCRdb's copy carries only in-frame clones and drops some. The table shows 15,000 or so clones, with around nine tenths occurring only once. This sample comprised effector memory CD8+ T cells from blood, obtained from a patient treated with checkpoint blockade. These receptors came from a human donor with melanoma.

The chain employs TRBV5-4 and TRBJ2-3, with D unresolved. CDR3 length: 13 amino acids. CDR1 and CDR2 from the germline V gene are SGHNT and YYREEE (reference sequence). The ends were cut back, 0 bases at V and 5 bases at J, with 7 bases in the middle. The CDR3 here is CASSLDDGDTQYF. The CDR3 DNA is TGTGCCAGCAGCTTGGACGACGGAGATACGCAGTATTTT.

DNA of the CDR3: TGTGCCAGCAGCTTAGGACACTTGAAGGAGCAGTTCTTC. As protein: CASSLGHLKEQFF. The J gene is TRBJ2-1, the V gene TRBV7-9; no definite D call. The CDR3 is 13 amino acids. The germline V and J ends were trimmed by 1 base and 10 bases, with 11 bases remaining between them. Germline assignment: CDR1 SEHNR and CDR2 FQNEAQ (reference sequence). The variable domain in full, with the rest retrieved from reference TRBV7-9 and TRBJ2-1, is DTGVSQNPRHKITKRGQNVTFRCDPISEHNRLYWYRQTLGQGPEFLTYFQNEAQLEKSRLLSDRFSAERPKGSFSTLEIQRTEQGDSAMYLCASSLGHLKEQFFGPGTRLTVL.

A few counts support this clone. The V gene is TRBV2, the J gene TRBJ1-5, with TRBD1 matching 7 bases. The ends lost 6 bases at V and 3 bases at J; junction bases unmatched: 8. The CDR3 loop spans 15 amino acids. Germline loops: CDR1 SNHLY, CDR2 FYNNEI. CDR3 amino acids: CASSDQDRINQPQHF. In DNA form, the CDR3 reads TGTGCCAGCAGCGATCAGGACAGGATCAATCAGCCCCAGCATTTT.

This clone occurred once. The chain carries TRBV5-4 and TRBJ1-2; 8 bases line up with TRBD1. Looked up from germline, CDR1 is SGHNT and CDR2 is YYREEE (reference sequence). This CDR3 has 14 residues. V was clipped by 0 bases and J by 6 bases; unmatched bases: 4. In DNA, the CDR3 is TGTGCCAGCAGCTTGGGACAGGGGACGGATGGCTACACCTTC. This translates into CASSLGQGTDGYTF.

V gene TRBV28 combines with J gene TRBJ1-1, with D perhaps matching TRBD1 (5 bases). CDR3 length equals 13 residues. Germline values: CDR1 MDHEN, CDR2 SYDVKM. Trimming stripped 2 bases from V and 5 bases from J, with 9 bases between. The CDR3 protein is CASSLGARTEAFF. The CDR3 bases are TGTGCCAGCAGTTTAGGGGCCCGAACTGAAGCTTTCTTT.

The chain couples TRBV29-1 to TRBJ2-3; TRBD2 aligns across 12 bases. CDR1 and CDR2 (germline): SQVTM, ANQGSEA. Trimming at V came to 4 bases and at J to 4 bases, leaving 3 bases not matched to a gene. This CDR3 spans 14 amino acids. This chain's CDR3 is CSVVTSGSADTQYF. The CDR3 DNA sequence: TGCAGCGTTGTGACTAGCGGGAGTGCAGATACGCAGTATTTT.

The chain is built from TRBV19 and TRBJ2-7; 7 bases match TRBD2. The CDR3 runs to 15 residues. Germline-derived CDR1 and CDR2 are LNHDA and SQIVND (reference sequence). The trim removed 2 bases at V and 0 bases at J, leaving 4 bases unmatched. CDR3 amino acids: CASSISGGGSYEQYF. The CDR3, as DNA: TGTGCCAGTAGTATATCGGGCGGGGGCTCCTACGAGCAGTACTTC. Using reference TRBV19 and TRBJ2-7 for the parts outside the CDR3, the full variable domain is DGGITQSPKYLFRKEGQNVTLSCEQNLNHDAMYWYRQDPGQGLRLIYYSQIVNDFQKGDIAEGYSVSREKKESFPLTVTSAQKNPTAFYLCASSISGGGSYEQYFGPGTRLTVT.

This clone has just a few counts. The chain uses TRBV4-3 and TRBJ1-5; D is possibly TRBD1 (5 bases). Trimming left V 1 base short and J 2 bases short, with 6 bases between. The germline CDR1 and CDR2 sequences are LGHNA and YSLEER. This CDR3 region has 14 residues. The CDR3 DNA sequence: TGCGCCAGCAGCCAAGCGGGGGGCAATCAGCCCCAGCATTTT. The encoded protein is CASSQAGGNQPQHF.

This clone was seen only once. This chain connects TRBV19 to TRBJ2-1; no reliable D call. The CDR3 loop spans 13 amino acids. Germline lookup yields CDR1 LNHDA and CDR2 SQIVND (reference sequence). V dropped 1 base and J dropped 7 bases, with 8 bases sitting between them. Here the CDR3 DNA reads TGTGCCAGTAGTATAGTGATCTGGAATGAGCAGTTCTTC. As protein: CASSIVIWNEQFF. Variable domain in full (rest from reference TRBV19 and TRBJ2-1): DGGITQSPKYLFRKEGQNVTLSCEQNLNHDAMYWYRQDPGQGLRLIYYSQIVNDFQKGDIAEGYSVSREKKESFPLTVTSAQKNPTAFYLCASSIVIWNEQFFGPGTRLTVL.

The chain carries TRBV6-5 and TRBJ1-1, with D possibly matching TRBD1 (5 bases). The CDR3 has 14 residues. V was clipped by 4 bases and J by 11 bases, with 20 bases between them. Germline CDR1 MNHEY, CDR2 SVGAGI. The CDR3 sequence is CASSLRGGGFQAFF. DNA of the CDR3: TGTGCCAGCAGTTTGCGGGGTGGGGGATTTCAGGCTTTCTTT.

The CDR3 loop reads CASSYLGGRAADTQYF. The CDR3 DNA sequence: TGTGCCAGCAGTTATCTAGGCGGGAGGGCCGCAGATACGCAGTATTTT. The chain combines TRBV27 with TRBJ2-3; 9 bases line up with TRBD2. V shed 4 bases, J shed 4 bases, and the junction held 9 bases outside the gene matches. CDR3 length equals 16 residues. Germline CDR1 reads MNHEY; CDR2 reads SMNVEV (reference sequence).

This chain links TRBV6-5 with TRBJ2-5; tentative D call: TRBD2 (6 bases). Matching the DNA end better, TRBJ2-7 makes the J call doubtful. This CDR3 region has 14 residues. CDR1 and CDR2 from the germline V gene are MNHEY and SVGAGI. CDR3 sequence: CASSLDGSSYEQYF. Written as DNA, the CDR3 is TGTGCCAGCAGCCTAGACGGGAGCTCCTACGAGCAGTACTTC.

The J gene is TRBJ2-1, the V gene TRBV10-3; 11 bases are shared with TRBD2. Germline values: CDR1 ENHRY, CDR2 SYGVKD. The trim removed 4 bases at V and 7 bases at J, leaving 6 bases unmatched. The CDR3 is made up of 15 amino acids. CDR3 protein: CAISGTTSGTNEQFF. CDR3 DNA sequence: TGTGCCATCAGTGGGACGACTAGCGGGACGAATGAGCAGTTCTTC.

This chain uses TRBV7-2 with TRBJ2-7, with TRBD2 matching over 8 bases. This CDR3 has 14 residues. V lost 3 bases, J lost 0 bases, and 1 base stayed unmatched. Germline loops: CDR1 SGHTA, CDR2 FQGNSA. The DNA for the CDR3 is TGTGCCAGCAGCTTCGGGGGGGGCTCCTACGAGCAGTACTTC. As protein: CASSFGGGSYEQYF.

The CDR3 sequence: CASSLGGITYEQYF. CDR3 coding DNA: TGTGCCAGCAGCCTCGGGGGAATTACGTACGAGCAGTACTTC. The rearrangement joins TRBV27 to TRBJ2-7, with D tentatively TRBD2 (6 bases). V lost 6 bases and J lost 4, with 16 bases in between. This CDR3 is built from 14 residues. CDR1 and CDR2 (germline): MNHEY, SMNVEV (reference sequence).

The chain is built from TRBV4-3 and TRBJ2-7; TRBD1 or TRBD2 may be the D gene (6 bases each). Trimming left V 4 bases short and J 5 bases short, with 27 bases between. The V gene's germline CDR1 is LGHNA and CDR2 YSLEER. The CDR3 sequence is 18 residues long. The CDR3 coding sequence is TGCGCCAGCAGCCCCAAGGTTTTCGAGGACTGGGGGGCCAACGAGCAGTACTTC. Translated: CASSPKVFEDWGANEQYF.

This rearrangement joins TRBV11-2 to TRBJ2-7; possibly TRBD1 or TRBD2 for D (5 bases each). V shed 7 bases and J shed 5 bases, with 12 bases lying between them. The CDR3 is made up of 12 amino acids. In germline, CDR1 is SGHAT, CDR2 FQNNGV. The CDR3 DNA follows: TGTGCCAGCAATGGGGGAGTGGACGAGCAGTACTTC. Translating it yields CASNGGVDEQYF.

CDR3 residues: CASSFLGVKDTQYF. CDR3 coding DNA: TGTGCCAGCAGCTTCTTAGGGGTGAAGGATACGCAGTATTTT. This chain links TRBV5-4 with TRBJ2-3, with D maybe TRBD1 (5 bases). The V end lost 2 bases, the J end lost 6 bases, and 13 bases lay between the germline ends. Germline CDR1 is SGHNT and CDR2 is YYREEE (reference sequence). The CDR3 has 14 residues.

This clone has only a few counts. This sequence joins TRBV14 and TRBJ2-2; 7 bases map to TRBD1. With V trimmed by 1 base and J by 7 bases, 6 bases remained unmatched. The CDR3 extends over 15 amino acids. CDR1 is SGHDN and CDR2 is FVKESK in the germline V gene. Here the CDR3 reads CASSQADRASGELFF. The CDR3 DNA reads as TGTGCCAGCAGCCAAGCCGACAGGGCTAGCGGGGAGCTGTTTTTT.

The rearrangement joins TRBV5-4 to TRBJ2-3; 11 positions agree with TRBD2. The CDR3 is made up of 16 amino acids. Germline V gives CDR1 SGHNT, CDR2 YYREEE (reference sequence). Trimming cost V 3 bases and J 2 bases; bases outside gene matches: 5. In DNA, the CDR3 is TGTGCCAGCAGCTCCGGACTAGCGGGTTCCACAGATACGCAGTATTTT. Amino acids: CASSSGLAGSTDTQYF.

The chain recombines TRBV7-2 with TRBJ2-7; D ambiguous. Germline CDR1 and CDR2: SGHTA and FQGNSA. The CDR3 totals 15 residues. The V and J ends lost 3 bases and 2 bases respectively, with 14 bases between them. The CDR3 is CASSFSRQITYEQYF. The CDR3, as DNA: TGTGCCAGCAGCTTCTCTAGGCAGATTACCTACGAGCAGTACTTC.

CDR3 in amino acids: CASSPIQDPYEQYF. DNA of the CDR3: TGTGCCAGCTCACCAATTCAGGATCCCTACGAGCAGTACTTC. The genes are TRBV18 and TRBJ2-7; D uncertain. The germline CDR1 and CDR2 sequences are KGHSH and LQKENI. The CDR3 loop spans 14 amino acids. V lost 2 bases, J lost 2 bases, and 10 bases lay in between.

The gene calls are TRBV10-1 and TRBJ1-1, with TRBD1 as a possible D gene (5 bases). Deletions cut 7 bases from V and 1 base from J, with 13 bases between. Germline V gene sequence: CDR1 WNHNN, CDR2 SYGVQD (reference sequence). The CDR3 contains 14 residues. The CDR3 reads CASIYRKGNTEAFF. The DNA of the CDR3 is TGCGCCAGCATTTACAGGAAGGGGAACACTGAAGCTTTCTTT.

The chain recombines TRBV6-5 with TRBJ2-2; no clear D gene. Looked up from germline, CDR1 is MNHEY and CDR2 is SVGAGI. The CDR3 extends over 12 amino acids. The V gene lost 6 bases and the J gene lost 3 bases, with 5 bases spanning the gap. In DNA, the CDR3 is TGTGCCAGCAGCCAAGACACCGGGGAGCTGTTTTTT. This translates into CASSQDTGELFF.

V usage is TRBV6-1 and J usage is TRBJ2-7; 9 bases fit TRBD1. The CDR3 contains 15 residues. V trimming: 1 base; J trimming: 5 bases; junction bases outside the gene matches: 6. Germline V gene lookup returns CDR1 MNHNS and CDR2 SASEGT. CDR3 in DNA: TGTGCCAGCAGTGAAGTGGGACAGGGAGTAGACGAGCAGTACTTC. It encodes CASSEVGQGVDEQYF.

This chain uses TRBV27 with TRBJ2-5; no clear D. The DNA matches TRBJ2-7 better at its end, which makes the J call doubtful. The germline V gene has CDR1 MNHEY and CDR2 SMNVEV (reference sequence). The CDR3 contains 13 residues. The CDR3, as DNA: TGTGCCAGCAGTTACTCGGCCGCCTACGAGCAGTACTTC. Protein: CASSYSAAYEQYF.

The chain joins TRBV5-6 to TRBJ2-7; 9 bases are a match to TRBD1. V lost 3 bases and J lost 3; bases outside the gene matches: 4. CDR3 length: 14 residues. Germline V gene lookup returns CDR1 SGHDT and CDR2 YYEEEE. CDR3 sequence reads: CASSSGQGYYEQYF. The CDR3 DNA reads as TGTGCCAGCAGCTCGGGACAGGGCTACTACGAGCAGTACTTC.

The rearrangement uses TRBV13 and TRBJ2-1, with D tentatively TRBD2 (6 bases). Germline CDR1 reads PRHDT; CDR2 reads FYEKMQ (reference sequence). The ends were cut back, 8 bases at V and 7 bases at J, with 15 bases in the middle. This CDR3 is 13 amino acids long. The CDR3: CASALSGWNEQFF. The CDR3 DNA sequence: TGTGCCAGCGCATTGAGCGGGTGGAATGAGCAGTTCTTC.

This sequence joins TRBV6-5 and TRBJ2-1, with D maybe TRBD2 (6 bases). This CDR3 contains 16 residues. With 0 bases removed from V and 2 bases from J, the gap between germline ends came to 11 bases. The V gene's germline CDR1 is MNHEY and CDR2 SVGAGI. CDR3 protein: CASSYSSGRPYNEQFF. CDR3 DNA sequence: TGTGCCAGCAGTTACTCATCCGGGAGACCCTACAATGAGCAGTTCTTC.